A single sample is the source of the 5 T cell receptor beta chains below, sequenced in a study of blood T cell repertoires in COVID-19. The method was immunoSEQ multiplex PCR; TCRdb's version includes in-frame clones alone and lacks a portion of them. The repertoire holds about 520,000 clones, with over 75% as singletons. The sample was peripheral blood. The receptors shown here come from a human donor in a cohort sampled during active COVID-19.

The rearrangement uses TRBV15 and TRBJ2-7; the match to TRBD2 covers 8 bases. J gave up 2 bases and V 0 bases, and 12 bases lay outside the gene matches. Germline loops: CDR1 LNHNV, CDR2 YYDKDF (reference sequence). The CDR3 extends over 18 amino acids. CDR3 bases: TGTGCCACCAGCAGAGAGGGAGCGGGGGCGGACCACGCCTACGAGCAGTACTTC. Translated, it gives CATSREGAGADHAYEQYF.

The rearrangement joins TRBV9 to TRBJ1-2; D is undetermined. The germline CDR1 and CDR2 sequences are SGDLS and YYNGEE. CDR3 length: 15 residues. Trimming took 1 base from V and 2 from J, leaving 12 bases between them. CDR3 sequence (DNA): TGTGCCAGCAGCGTATCGAGGGCGGGAAACTATGGCTACACCTTC. This encodes CASSVSRAGNYGYTF.

In nucleotides, the CDR3 is TGTGCCTGGAGTGCCGGGACAGGTCTCACCTACGAGCAGTACTTC. Its translation is CAWSAGTGLTYEQYF. This sequence joins TRBV30 and TRBJ2-7, with 8 bases identical to TRBD1. The V segment lost 1 base and the J segment 2 bases; nucleotides outside the gene matches: 7. This CDR3 is 15 amino acids long. Germline-derived CDR1 and CDR2 are GTSNPN and SVGIG (reference sequence).

This clone was detected only a few times. The rearrangement links TRBV5-4 to TRBJ1-2; TRBD1 matches 10 bases. Germline trimming cut 4 bases from V and 7 bases from J; bases unmatched to any gene: 7. The length of the CDR3 is 14 residues. In germline, CDR1 is SGHNT, CDR2 YYREEE (reference sequence). CDR3 nucleotide sequence: TGTGCCAGCAGCGCAGGGACAGGGGATCGTGGCTACACCTTC. Its protein is CASSAGTGDRGYTF. Complete variable domain (other parts from reference TRBV5-4 and TRBJ1-2): ETGVTQSPTHLIKTRGQQVTLRCSSQSGHNTVSWYQQALGQGPQFIFQYYREEENGRGNFPPRFSGLQFPNYSSELNVNALELDDSALYLCASSAGTGDRGYTFGSGTRLTVV.

The rearrangement joins TRBV7-9 to TRBJ1-6; 12 bases align to TRBD1. V lost 4 bases and J lost 12; bases outside the gene matches: 4. The germline V gene has CDR1 SEHNR and CDR2 FQNEAQ (reference sequence). CDR3 length: 14 residues. Here the CDR3 DNA reads TGTGCCAGCAGCTCGGGACAGGGGGCGAGACCCCTCCACTTT. Residues: CASSSGQGARPLHF.